The 4 T cell receptor beta chains below come from one sample, sequenced in a study of cytomegalovirus exposure and HLA in healthy donors. The PCR was carried out with 60 Vbeta primers and 13 Jbeta primers. Profiling relied on immunoSEQ multiplex PCR, and the TCRdb table lists in-frame clones only, not all of them. Here the sample spans under 150,000 clones, about 80% being singletons. Sequenced: PBMCs. The receptor set was obtained from a man aged 25-45 years in good health and CMV-seronegative.

The V call is TRBV7-9, the J call TRBJ2-5; 14 bases map to TRBD2. This CDR3 region has 17 residues. From germline, CDR1 is SEHNR and CDR2 FQNEAQ (reference sequence). The J segment lost 2 bases and the V segment lost 5 bases, leaving 7 bases of the junction unmatched. CDR3 sequence (DNA): TGTGCCAGCAGCGAGGGACTAGCGGGAGTACCACAAGAGACCCAGTACTTC. Protein product: CASSEGLAGVPQETQYF.

The chain joins TRBV4-1 to TRBJ2-7; 10 nucleotides line up with TRBD1. Per the germline V gene, CDR1 is MGHRA and CDR2 is YSYEKL. Trimming took 4 bases from V and 3 from J; bases not matched to a gene: 12. CDR3 length: 17 residues. CDR3 nucleotide sequence: TGCGCCAGCAGCCTAAGCCGCGACAGGGGGCCCCTCTACGAGCAGTACTTC. Translated: CASSLSRDRGPLYEQYF.

The gene calls are TRBV5-4 and TRBJ1-2, with D maybe TRBD1 (5 bases). V dropped 3 bases and J dropped 8 bases, with 23 bases sitting between them. CDR1 SGHNT and CDR2 YYREEE come from the germline V gene (reference sequence). CDR3 length: 16 amino acids. CDR3 loop: CASSSPEGPTSEGYTF. CDR3 nucleotides: TGTGCCAGCAGCTCCCCGGAGGGACCAACCTCGGAGGGCTACACCTTC.

The chain links TRBV5-1 to TRBJ1-2; TRBD1 is a possible D gene (6 bases). The CDR3 covers 14 residues. In germline, CDR1 is SGHRS, CDR2 YFSETQ. Trimming stripped 3 bases from V and 0 bases from J, with 9 bases between. CDR3 nucleotides: TGCGCCAGCAGCTCAGGGGTCTCTAACTATGGCTACACCTTC. This translates into CASSSGVSNYGYTF. Together with reference TRBV5-1 and TRBJ1-2, the CDR3 gives the full variable domain: KAGVTQTPRYLIKTRGQQVTLSCSPISGHRSVSWYQQTPGQGLQFLFEYFSETQRNKGNFPGRFSGRQFSNSRSEMNVSTLELGDSALYLCASSSGVSNYGYTFGSGTRLTVV.